The clone carrying this T cell receptor (beta chain) came up many times. Its target is unknown. The length of the CDR3 is 15 residues. CDR1 is LGHNA and CDR2 is YSLEER in the germline V gene. Trimming at V came to 1 base and at J to 6 bases, leaving 5 bases not matched to a gene. This specimen comes from a study of T cells after yellow fever vaccination. Study information: Fractions with few cells were prepared using SMART-Seq v4 Ultra Low Input. Study-level results: Highly abundant clonotypes carried over from the bulk population could end up in FACS-sorted repertoires as contaminants. The CD4 and CD8 compartments had a small share of their clonotypes in common. Although the secondary response was weaker, it peaked faster, at day 5 versus 15.

TCRdb passed the 5' RACE reads through MiXCR, listing each CDR3 protein once. The data contain about 160,000 distinct CDR3 sequences, less than 9% of them singletons. This rearrangement joins TRBV4-3 to TRBJ2-3, with 9 bases lining up with TRBD2. Sequenced material: CD4+ T cells sorted from PBMCs, taken 5 days after the first yellow fever vaccination. The receptor was derived from a young man who received the YFV17D yellow fever vaccine. Here the CDR3 DNA reads TGCGCCAGCAGCCAAGCGAGTAGCGGGGGTGATACGCAGTATTTT. Translation: CASSQASSGGDTQYF.